This T cell receptor beta chain was found in a study of CD4 T cells in relation to SARS-CoV-2 and coronaviruses. Study-wide context: ViraFEST: approximately 10-day antigen culture of PBMCs, then TCR beta CDR3 sequencing.

The unexposed donors gave CD4+ T cells in about 2011-2018, prior to COVID-19. Isolation of CD4+ T cells took place after about 10 days in culture. Worth noting for this clone: Its antigen is not known.

V gave up 6 bases and J gave up 6 bases; unmatched junction bases: 7. CDR1 is SGHVS and CDR2 is FNYEAQ in the germline V gene. This CDR3 contains 13 residues. The assay was immunoSEQ multiplex PCR, and TCRdb's table has in-frame clones only and misses some. The sample shows just over 15,000 clones, around 80% of them seen only once. The sequenced sample was CD4+ T cells from PBMCs, cultured in vitro. J is TRBJ1-2 and V is TRBV7-6; the match to TRBD1 covers 7 bases. The sequence was obtained from a human donor in good health. Here the CDR3 DNA reads TGTGCCAGCAGAAACGGACAGGTCGATGGCTACACCTTC. It translates to CASRNGQVDGYTF.